This is a list of T cell receptor beta chains from one sample in a study of T cell responses to AZD1222 COVID-19 vaccine. The assay was immunoSEQ multiplex PCR, and TCRdb's table has in-frame clones only and misses some. The sample records about 140,000 clones, 93% being singletons. The source material was peripheral blood, sampled after recovery from COVID-19. The receptors originated from an adult who had recovered from COVID-19. The CDR3 runs from the conserved cysteine through the conserved F or W. A D gene is named only where the DNA matches it firmly. Expanded clones get a size class; other rows say once, few or many, or leave the size out.

NA,NA,TRBJ1-1,TRBV6-5,13,CASQIGRDTEAFF,TGTGCCAGCCAAATTGGACGGGACACTGAAGCTTTCTTT
NA,TRBD2,TRBJ2-2,TRBV28,20,CASSSPSGAGSDGGGGELFF,TGTGCCAGCAGTTCACCTAGCGGGGCTGGTTCCGACGGTGGGGGCGGGGAGCTGTTTTTT
NA,TRBD2,TRBJ2-7,TRBV7-2,15,CASSLVAGESYEQYF,TGTGCCAGCAGCTTAGTAGCGGGAGAGTCCTACGAGCAGTACTTC
NA,NA,TRBJ1-1,TRBV9,14,CASSGAEWNTEAFF,TGTGCCAGCAGCGGGGCCGAATGGAACACTGAAGCTTTCTTT
once,TRBD1,TRBJ2-7,TRBV5-5,14,CASSWGQGSYEQYF,TGTGCCAGCAGCTGGGGACAGGGGTCCTACGAGCAGTACTTC
NA,NA,TRBJ2-3,TRBV18,14,CASSPGAPTDTQYF,TGTGCCAGCTCACCAGGGGCACCCACAGATACGCAGTATTTT
once,NA,TRBJ2-3,TRBV19,17,CASSIFPLRLSTDTQYF,TGTGCCAGTAGTATATTCCCCCTTAGGCTTAGCACAGATACGCAGTATTTT
NA,NA,TRBJ1-5,TRBV5-1,14,CASSFGGSNQPQHF,TGCGCCAGCAGCTTCGGAGGGAGCAATCAGCCCCAGCATTTT
NA,NA,TRBJ2-2,TRBV28,13,CASSLSDTGELFF,TGTGCCAGCAGTTTATCGGACACCGGGGAGCTGTTTTTT
once,NA,TRBJ2-5,TRBV9,13,CASSVSPQETQYF,TGTGCCAGCAGCGTATCCCCCCAAGAGACCCAGTACTTC